The 16 T cell receptor beta chains in this list originate from one sample, sequenced in a study of blood T cells in healthy people across ages. A J-beta primer mix and a sample-barcoded 5' primer were used in a second PCR of about 7 to 11 cycles. TCRdb redid the calling of the 5' RACE reads with MiXCR, one entry per CDR3 protein. The sample lists fewer than 750,000 distinct CDR3 sequences; over 40% were seen once. Sample: blood. All receptors come from a woman over 75 in good health.

The chain employs TRBV5-1 and TRBJ1-2; 9 bases are a match to TRBD1. The CDR3 spans 14 residues. With 3 bases clipped from V and 6 bases from J, the junction kept 6 bases outside the gene matches. Germline values: CDR1 SGHRS, CDR2 YFSETQ. This CDR3 is CASSSGTGINGYTF. Here the CDR3 DNA reads TGCGCCAGCAGCTCTGGGACAGGGATAAATGGCTACACCTTC.

This clonotype was counted ten times or more. At one boundary the junction diverges from the germline segment, which might be a read error. V usage is TRBV29-1 and J usage is TRBJ2-5, with 7 nucleotides matching TRBD1. CDR3 length: 12 residues. Germline lookup yields CDR1 SQVTM and CDR2 ANQGSEA. CDR3 nucleotide sequence: TGCAGCGGTGAACAGGGGATCGAGACCCAGTACTTC. Translation: CSGEQGIETQYF.

This clonotype was counted only a few times. This may come from a read error, since a much larger clone is one base off. The J gene is TRBJ2-3, the V gene TRBV12-3 or TRBV12-4, with no clear D. V lost 4 bases to trimming and J lost 6 bases, with 5 bases between them. The CDR3 spans 11 residues. As DNA, the CDR3 is TGTGCCAGCAGTTCGCAGGATACGCAGTATTTT. The encoded protein is CASSSQDTQYF.

The V gene is TRBV7-2, the J gene TRBJ2-7; 12 bases are shared with TRBD2. The germline CDR1 and CDR2 sequences are SGHTA and FQGNSA. The length of the CDR3 is 15 residues. V was clipped by 5 bases and J by 1 base; unmatched bases: 3. The CDR3 protein is CASSETSGGSYEQYF. DNA of the CDR3: TGTGCCAGCAGCGAGACTAGCGGGGGATCCTACGAGCAGTACTTC.

CDR3 residues: CAISESDRGPYNEQYF. CDR3 nucleotide sequence: TGTGCCATCAGTGAGTCGGACAGGGGGCCCTACAATGAGCAGTACTTC. The J gene is TRBJ2-7, the V gene TRBV10-3; 11 bases match TRBD1. This CDR3 contains 16 residues. Losses at the gene ends were 0 bases for V and 7 bases for J; bases not matched to a gene: 8. Germline assignment: CDR1 ENHRY and CDR2 SYGVKD.

This clonotype has at least ten counts. The DNA for the CDR3 is TGTGCCAGCAGTTCTGCAGGTCGGGGAGATACGCAGTATTTT. This translates into CASSSAGRGDTQYF. The chain uses TRBV28 and TRBJ2-3, with D perhaps matching TRBD2 (5 bases). Between the trimmed V and J ends, which lost 4 bases and 5 bases, there was a span of 13 bases. The CDR3 loop spans 14 amino acids. Germline V gives CDR1 MDHEN, CDR2 SYDVKM.

The chain uses TRBV20-1 and TRBJ2-1; D is ambiguous. The CDR3 has 12 amino acids. Germline assignment: CDR1 DFQATT and CDR2 SNEGSKA (reference sequence). V dropped 6 bases and J dropped 15 bases, with 21 bases sitting between them. Here the CDR3 reads CSAEVNPGVWFF. The CDR3 DNA follows: TGCAGTGCCGAGGTCAATCCAGGCGTTTGGTTCTTC.

This chain connects TRBV7-2 to TRBJ2-1; possible D gene TRBD2, 6 bases. Germline-derived CDR1 and CDR2 are SGHTA and FQGNSA. Deletions cut 1 base from V and 9 bases from J, with 10 bases between. The CDR3 contains 13 residues. The CDR3 DNA follows: TGTGCCAGCAGCTTAGAGGGAGGCGGTGAGCAGTTCTTC. Amino acids: CASSLEGGGEQFF.

The chain is built from TRBV12-3 or TRBV12-4 and TRBJ2-4, with D tentatively TRBD2 (6 bases). The J call is in doubt because the DNA end fits TRBJ2-7 better. CDR3 length: 14 residues. Written as DNA, the CDR3 is TGTGCCAGCAGGCATAAGAATCCGCGGGGCGAGCAGTACTTC. This codes for CASRHKNPRGEQYF.

V and J are TRBV15 and TRBJ2-7; 8 bases align to TRBD2. This CDR3 is built from 13 residues. With 8 bases clipped from V and 2 bases from J, the junction kept 5 bases outside the gene matches. Germline V lookup: CDR1 LNHNV, CDR2 YYDKDF (reference sequence). CDR3 loop: CATLGGETYEQYF. CDR3 nucleotides: TGTGCCACCCTCGGGGGGGAAACCTACGAGCAGTACTTC.

This clonotype appeared a few times. The chain recombines TRBV12-3 or TRBV12-4 with TRBJ2-2, with TRBD1 as a possible D gene (5 bases). CDR3 length: 13 amino acids. Deletions cut 6 bases from V and 8 bases from J, with 13 bases between. The CDR3, as DNA: TGTGCCAGCAGGTTCGGTCAGGGAGGGGAGCTGTTTTTT. Translated, it gives CASRFGQGGELFF.

This clonotype was observed many times. The chain carries TRBV28 and TRBJ2-7; D is unclear. V shed 6 bases and J shed 3 bases, with 9 bases lying between them. CDR1 MDHEN and CDR2 SYDVKM come from the germline V gene. This CDR3 has 12 amino acids. CDR3 sequence (DNA): TGTGCCAGCAGAGACACCTTCTACGAGCAGTACTTC. It is translated as CASRDTFYEQYF.

This clonotype was detected ten times or more. The chain recombines TRBV29-1 with TRBJ2-3; 7 bases match TRBD2. CDR1 is SQVTM, CDR2 ANQGSEA, per germline. V lost 3 bases and J lost 0; bases outside the gene matches: 9. The CDR3 covers 16 residues. CDR3 protein: CSVDLRGSTSTDTQYF. CDR3 sequence (DNA): TGCAGCGTTGACCTCCGCGGGAGCACTAGCACAGATACGCAGTATTTT.

V is TRBV20-1 and J is TRBJ2-1; weak D call: TRBD2 (6 bases). V shed 4 bases and J shed 5 bases, with 9 bases lying between them. The CDR3 totals 12 residues. Germline V gene lookup returns CDR1 DFQATT and CDR2 SNEGSKA (reference sequence). The CDR3 nucleotides are TGCAGTGCTATAGCGGTTAACAATGAGCAGTTCTTC. Protein: CSAIAVNNEQFF.

The chain couples TRBV12-3 or TRBV12-4 to TRBJ1-1; tentatively, D is TRBD1 (5 bases). CDR3 length: 15 amino acids. V was shortened by 2 bases and J by 1 base, with 11 bases between the two germline ends. CDR3 amino acids: CASSLWGLANTEAFF. As DNA, the CDR3 is TGTGCCAGCAGTTTATGGGGGTTGGCGAACACTGAAGCTTTCTTT.

The chain combines TRBV28 with TRBJ2-7, with TRBD1 identical over 9 bases. Per germline, CDR1 MDHEN and CDR2 SYDVKM. V was pared by 6 bases and J by 6 bases, with 9 bases of the junction left unmatched. CDR3 size: 14 residues. The CDR3 is CASSEGQGRLEQYF. For the CDR3, the DNA is TGTGCCAGCAGCGAGGGACAGGGTAGGCTCGAGCAGTACTTC.